This paragraph reports one T cell receptor (beta chain). The data derive from a study of PD-1 blockade in classical Hodgkin lymphoma. The V gene's germline CDR1 is MDHEN and CDR2 SYDVKM. V lost 8 bases and J lost 2, with 7 bases in between. The CDR3 consists of 12 residues. Sequenced by immunoSEQ multiplex PCR; TCRdb stores in-frame clones only, minus some. Among 45,000 to 55,000 clones listed, around four fifths were seen once. Time point: cycle 4 day 1 (C4D1), after less than seven weeks of nivolumab. After autologous stem cell transplantation all patients relapsed, and prior brentuximab vedotin exposure differed between cohorts.

The sequencing used peripheral blood mononuclear cells (PBMCs), collected before the fourth cycle of nivolumab. The sequence was collected from a human donor with classical Hodgkin lymphoma. The gene calls are TRBV28 and TRBJ1-3; D perhaps matches TRBD1 (5 bases). This CDR3 is CASGGAGNTIYF. The CDR3, as DNA: TGTGCCAGCGGAGGGGCTGGAAACACCATATATTTT.